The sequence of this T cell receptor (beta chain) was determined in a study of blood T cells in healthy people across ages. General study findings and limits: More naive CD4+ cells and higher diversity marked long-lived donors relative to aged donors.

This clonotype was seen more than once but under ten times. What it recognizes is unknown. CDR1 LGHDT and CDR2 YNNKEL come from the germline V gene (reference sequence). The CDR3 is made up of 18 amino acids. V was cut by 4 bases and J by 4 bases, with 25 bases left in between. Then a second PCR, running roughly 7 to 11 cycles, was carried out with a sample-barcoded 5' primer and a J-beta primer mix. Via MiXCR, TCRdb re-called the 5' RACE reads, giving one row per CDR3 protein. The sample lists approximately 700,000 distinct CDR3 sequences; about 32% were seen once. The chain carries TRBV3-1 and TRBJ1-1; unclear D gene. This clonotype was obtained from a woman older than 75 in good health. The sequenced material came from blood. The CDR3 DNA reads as TGTGCCAGCAGCCCCGTTAACTCGGGGTACGGTTCGGGCACTGAAGCTTTCTTT. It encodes CASSPVNSGYGSGTEAFF. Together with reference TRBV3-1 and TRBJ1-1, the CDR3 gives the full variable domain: DTAVSQTPKYLVTQMGNDKSIKCEQNLGHDTMYWYKQDSKKFLKIMFSYNNKELIINETVPNRFSPKSPDKAHLNLHINSLELGDSAVYFCASSPVNSGYGSGTEAFFGQGTRLTVV.